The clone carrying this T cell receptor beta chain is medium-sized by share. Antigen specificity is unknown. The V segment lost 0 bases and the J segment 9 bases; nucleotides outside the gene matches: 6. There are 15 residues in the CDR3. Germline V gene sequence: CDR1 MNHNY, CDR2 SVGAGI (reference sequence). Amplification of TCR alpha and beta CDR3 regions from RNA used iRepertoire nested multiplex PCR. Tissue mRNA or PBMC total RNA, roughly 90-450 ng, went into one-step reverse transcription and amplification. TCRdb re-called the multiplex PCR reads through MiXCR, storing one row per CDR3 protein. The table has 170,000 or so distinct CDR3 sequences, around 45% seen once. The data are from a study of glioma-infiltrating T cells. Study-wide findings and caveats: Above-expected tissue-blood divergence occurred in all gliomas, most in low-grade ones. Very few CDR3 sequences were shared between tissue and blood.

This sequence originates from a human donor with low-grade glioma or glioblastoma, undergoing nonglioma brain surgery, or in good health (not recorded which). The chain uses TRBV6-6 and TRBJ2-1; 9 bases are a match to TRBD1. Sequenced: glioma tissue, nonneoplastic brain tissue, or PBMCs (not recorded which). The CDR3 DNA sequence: TGTGCCAGCAGTTACTCGACACAGGGGGCTAGTGAGCAGTTCTTC. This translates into CASSYSTQGASEQFF.